This T cell receptor beta chain was captured in a study of OX40 agonist ivuxolimab in advanced cancers. Points from the study as a whole: Expanded clones were, on average, more numerous among CD8+ T cells than CD4+.

Clones were read by immunoSEQ multiplex PCR, and TCRdb kept only the in-frame ones, dropping some. The sample consists of under 3,500 clones, more than 90% of them appearing once. Trimming shortened V by 0 bases and J by 8 bases, and 14 bases separated the two germline ends. The CDR3 loop spans 14 amino acids. Germline values: CDR1 SGHTS, CDR2 YDEGEE. Turning to this clone: The antigen is not known.

The clonotype originates from an adult with an advanced solid tumor such as melanoma, head and neck, liver or kidney cancer. The V and J genes are TRBV5-8 and TRBJ1-2; no definite D call. The sequencing used CD4+ or CD8+ T cells sorted from blood, collected in a trial of the OX40 agonist ivuxolimab. The CDR3 nucleotides read TGTGCCAGCAGCTTGGTGACCCCACGAAGGGGCTACACCTTC. This codes for CASSLVTPRRGYTF.